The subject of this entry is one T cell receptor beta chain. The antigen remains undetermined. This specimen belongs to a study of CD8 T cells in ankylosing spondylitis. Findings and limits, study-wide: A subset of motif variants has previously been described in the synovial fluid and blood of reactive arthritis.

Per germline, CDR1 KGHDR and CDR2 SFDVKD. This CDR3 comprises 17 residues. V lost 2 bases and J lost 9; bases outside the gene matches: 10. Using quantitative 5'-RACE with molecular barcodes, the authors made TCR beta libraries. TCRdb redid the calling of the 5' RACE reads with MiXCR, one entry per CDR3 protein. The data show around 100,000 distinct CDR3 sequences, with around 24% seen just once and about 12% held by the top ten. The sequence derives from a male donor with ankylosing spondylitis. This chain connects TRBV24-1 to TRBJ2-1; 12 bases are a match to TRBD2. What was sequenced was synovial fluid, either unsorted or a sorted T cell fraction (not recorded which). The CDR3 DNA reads TGTGCCACCAGTGATTCCCGGACTAGCGGGGACTTGGGTGAGCAGTTCTTC. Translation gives CATSDSRTSGDLGEQFF.